These T cell receptor beta chains were read from a single sample in a study of OX40 agonist ivuxolimab in advanced cancers. Only in-frame clones appear in the TCRdb table, and some are missing; sequencing was by immunoSEQ multiplex PCR. Of 46,000 or so clones listed, more than 75% were seen once; the top ten hold approximately 10%. The sequencing here drew on CD4+ or CD8+ T cells sorted from blood, taken in a trial of the OX40 agonist ivuxolimab. These receptors originate from an adult with an advanced solid tumor such as melanoma, head and neck, liver or kidney cancer. Both conserved end residues are part of each CDR3. A D gene is named only where the DNA matches it firmly. Some rows mark clone size as missing; the rest say once, few, many or name a class of expanded clone.

j_gene	abundance	d_gene	v_gene	CDR3nt	CDR3aa
TRBJ2-7	NA	NA	TRBV10-2	TGCGCCAGCTCCCTTAGTGGAGGCTACGAGCAGTACTTC	CASSLSGGYEQYF
TRBJ1-1	medium-sized	NA	TRBV5-5	TGTGCCAGCAGCTGGGACACTGAAGCTTTCTTT	CASSWDTEAFF
TRBJ1-1	NA	NA	TRBV4-1	TGCGCCAGCAGTCCGAGGGGTCTAGGGACTGAAGCTTTCTTT	CASSPRGLGTEAFF
TRBJ2-7	NA	NA	TRBV5-1	TGCGCCAGCAGCTTGGACCGGCAGGGTTTCGAGCAGTACTTC	CASSLDRQGFEQYF
TRBJ2-2	NA	TRBD2	TRBV5-4	TGTGCCAGCAGCCTCCTAGCGGGGGCCTCGAGGACCGGGGAGCTGTTTTTT	CASSLLAGASRTGELFF
TRBJ2-7	NA	NA	TRBV7-8	TGTGCCAGCAGCTTACAGAAACCTCGCGAGCAGTACTTC	CASSLQKPREQYF
TRBJ2-2	NA	NA	TRBV11-1	TGTGCCAGCAGCTTATCCCTAGTGAGGACCGGGGAGCTGTTTTTT	CASSLSLVRTGELFF
TRBJ2-1	NA	NA	TRBV9	TGTGCCAGCAGCAACCGGGACGGGTACAATGAGCAGTTCTTC	CASSNRDGYNEQFF
TRBJ1-2	NA	NA	TRBV9	TGTGCCAGCAGCGTTGGGACGGCCGGGGGCTACACCTTC	CASSVGTAGGYTF
TRBJ2-7	NA	TRBD2	TRBV9	TGTGCCAGCAGCCTCTTTGCGGGAGGGCTTGCCTACGAGCAGTACTTC	CASSLFAGGLAYEQYF
TRBJ1-2	NA	NA	TRBV11-1	TGTGCCAGCAGCTCGAACAGGGCGGGTGGGTTCTATGGCTACACCTTC	CASSSNRAGGFYGYTF
TRBJ1-1	NA	NA	TRBV7-8	TGTGCCAGCAGCTTAGGGGTGGGCACTGAAGCTTTCTTT	CASSLGVGTEAFF
TRBJ2-5	NA	TRBD2	TRBV28	TGTGCCAGCAGTTTACTAGCGGGAGGAGAGACCCAGTACTTC	CASSLLAGGETQYF
TRBJ2-7	NA	NA	TRBV7-9	TGTGCCAGCAGCTCGAAAGGGTACAGAGTTTTAGGGGAGCAGTACTTC	CASSSKGYRVLGEQYF
TRBJ1-2	NA	NA	TRBV28	TGTGCCAGCAGTTTTATGGGGTACGATGGCTACACCTTC	CASSFMGYDGYTF